The 5 T cell receptor beta chains reported below all come from one sample, sequenced in a study of blood T cell repertoires in COVID-19. Repertoires were generated with immunoSEQ multiplex PCR, while TCRdb's copy carries only in-frame clones and drops some. This table holds under 250,000 clones, about four fifths found once. Specimen: peripheral blood. The receptors were sampled from a man aged 50-60 years with active or convalescent COVID-19.

This chain uses TRBV5-4 with TRBJ1-2, with D tentatively TRBD1 (6 bases). The CDR3 totals 14 residues. Trimming left V 4 bases short and J 5 bases short, with 15 bases between. Per germline, CDR1 SGHNT and CDR2 YYREEE (reference sequence). CDR3 loop: CASSPDQGWYGYTF. CDR3 DNA sequence: TGTGCCAGCAGCCCGGATCAGGGGTGGTATGGCTACACCTTC.

The rearrangement uses TRBV5-1 and TRBJ2-1, with D possibly TRBD2 on 5 matching bases. The germline CDR1 and CDR2 sequences are SGHRS and YFSETQ. V lost 2 bases and J 4 bases, leaving 10 bases between the germline ends. The CDR3 is 14 residues long. In DNA, the CDR3 is TGCGCCAGCAGCTTCGGGGAGTCGTACAATGAGCAGTTCTTC. Translation: CASSFGESYNEQFF.

This clone has just a few counts. This chain uses TRBV11-2 with TRBJ1-3; 7 bases fit TRBD1. The V gene end was trimmed by 5 bases and the J gene end by 2 bases; junction bases not matched to a gene: 3. The CDR3 is made up of 14 amino acids. Germline CDR1 SGHAT, CDR2 FQNNGV. The CDR3 DNA reads as TGTGCCAGCAGCCCCGGGACAGCTGGAAACACCATATATTTT. This sequence encodes CASSPGTAGNTIYF.

The chain has TRBV6-5 and TRBJ2-3; D ambiguous. Trimming pared 7 bases from V and 3 bases from J, leaving 5 bases between. CDR3 length: 11 amino acids. The germline CDR1 and CDR2 sequences are MNHEY and SVGAGI. CDR3 loop: CASTPTDTQYF. For the CDR3, the DNA is TGTGCCAGCACCCCGACAGATACGCAGTATTTT.

Only a few counts were recorded for this clone. The chain employs TRBV6-2 or TRBV6-3 and TRBJ2-7; 9 bases align to TRBD2. Looked up from germline, CDR1 is MNHEY and CDR2 is SVGEGT. V lost 2 bases and J lost 5; bases outside the gene matches: 7. The CDR3 is 15 amino acids. CDR3 protein: CASSYGGLANHEQYF. CDR3 coding DNA: TGTGCCAGCAGTTACGGGGGACTAGCCAACCACGAGCAGTACTTC.